A single TCR beta chain is shown here with its context. The data are from a study of beta chain features in type 1 diabetes. Unmatched junction bases numbered 9, after V lost 2 bases and J lost 7 bases. CDR3 size: 16 residues. CDR1 SGDLS and CDR2 YYNGEE come from the germline V gene. The isolated RNA, all of it, was reverse transcribed, so expressed TCRB transcripts were what got sequenced. Samples of naive, central memory and regulatory T cells yielded a mean of around 4 million reads. TCRdb's table, derived via immunoSEQ multiplex PCR, lists solely in-frame clones and lacks some. The sample yields under 450,000 clones, over 11% seen once.

The material sequenced was naive CD4+ T cells from blood. The chain joins TRBV9 to TRBJ1-5; 10 positions agree with TRBD1. This TCR was recovered from a young man in good health. DNA of the CDR3: TGTGCCAGCAGCGTGGGGACAGGGGTCCTAGGACAGCCCCAGCATTTT. Translating gives CASSVGTGVLGQPQHF.